This TCR beta chain was identified during a study of blood T cells in healthy people across ages. Study overall: In model experiments, template switching was able to capture about one barcoded beta molecule for every two T cells that were present.

All donors came from Russia, were Caucasian and healthy, and spanned ages roughly 6 to 100. Every donor gave about 9 milliliters of peripheral blood. Extracted total RNA amounted to at least 6 micrograms for each sample. A J-beta primer mix and a sample-barcoded 5' primer were used in a second PCR of about 7 to 12 cycles. One entry per CDR3 protein, called by TCRdb with MiXCR from the 5' RACE reads. The sample lists under 850,000 distinct CDR3 sequences, around 36% seen once, with about an eighth in the top ten. The origin of this receptor is a man aged 18-30 years in good health. The sample consisted of blood.

The DNA of the CDR3 is TGCGCCAGCAGCTATTGGGGTGATTCCTACGAGCAGTACTTC. Translation gives CASSYWGDSYEQYF. V usage is TRBV4-1 and J usage is TRBJ2-7; no clear D. The CDR3 extends over 14 amino acids. CDR1 is MGHRA, CDR2 YSYEKL, per germline. V lost 5 bases, J lost 1 base, and 12 bases lay in between.